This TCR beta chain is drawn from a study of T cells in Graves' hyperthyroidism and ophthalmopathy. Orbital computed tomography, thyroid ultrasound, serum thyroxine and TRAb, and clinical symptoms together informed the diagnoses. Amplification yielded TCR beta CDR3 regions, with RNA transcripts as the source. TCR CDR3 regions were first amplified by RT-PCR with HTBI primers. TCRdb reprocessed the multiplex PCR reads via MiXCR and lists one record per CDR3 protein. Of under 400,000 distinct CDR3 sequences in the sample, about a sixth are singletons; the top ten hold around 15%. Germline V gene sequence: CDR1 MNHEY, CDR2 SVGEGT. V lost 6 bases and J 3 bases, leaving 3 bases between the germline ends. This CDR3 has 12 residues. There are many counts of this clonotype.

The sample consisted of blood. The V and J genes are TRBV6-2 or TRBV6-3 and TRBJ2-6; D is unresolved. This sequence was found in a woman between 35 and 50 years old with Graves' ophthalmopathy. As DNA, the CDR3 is TGTGCCAGCAGGCGTGGGGCCAACGTCCTGACTTTC. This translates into CASRRGANVLTF.